One sample yielded the 30 T cell receptor beta chains listed below, sequenced in a study of blood T cells in healthy people across ages. For the second PCR, which ran for about 7 to 12 cycles, a sample-barcoded 5' primer and a J-beta primer mix were used. TCRdb re-called the 5' RACE reads through MiXCR, storing one row per CDR3 protein. The sample lists about 730,000 distinct CDR3 sequences; roughly 41% were seen once. Sequenced input: blood. All receptors derive from a woman aged 60-75 years in good health.

A word on this clonotype: A read error may be the cause here, since a much bigger clone is one base away. The rearrangement joins TRBV3-1 to TRBJ2-7; D ambiguous. CDR3 length: 12 amino acids. V dropped 5 bases and J dropped 7 bases, with 12 bases sitting between them. Per the germline V gene, CDR1 is LGHDT and CDR2 is YNNKEL (reference sequence). DNA of the CDR3: TGTGCCAGCAGCAATCTTGGACGTGAGCAGTACTTC. Encoded protein: CASSNLGREQYF.

This clonotype has just a few counts. V is TRBV3-1 and J is TRBJ1-1, with 8 bases fitting TRBD1. V lost 1 base, J lost 5 bases, and 0 bases stayed unmatched. There are 13 residues in the CDR3. In germline, CDR1 is LGHDT, CDR2 YNNKEL (reference sequence). The CDR3 loop reads CASSQGTGTEAFF. The CDR3 DNA reads as TGTGCCAGCAGCCAAGGGACAGGGACTGAAGCTTTCTTT.

The count of this clonotype is one. The J gene is TRBJ2-7, the V gene TRBV21-1; TRBD1 reflects the table's D call only, with no check against the DNA. The J call may be incorrect, as the DNA end agrees better with TRBJ2-5. TRBV21-1 is flagged as a pseudogene. The CDR3 is made up of 14 amino acids. This chain's CDR3 is CANSKSRGQETQYF. CDR3 coding DNA: TGTGCCAACAGCAAGTCAAGGGGGCAAGAGACCCAGTACTTC.

The sample holds a few counts of this clonotype. This chain links TRBV20-1 with TRBJ2-3; D gene uncertain. Trimming shortened V by 1 base and J by 5 bases, and 7 bases separated the two germline ends. CDR1 and CDR2 from the germline V gene are DFQATT and SNEGSKA (reference sequence). This CDR3 is 12 amino acids long. The chain's CDR3 is CSARVSKDTQYF. The CDR3 coding sequence is TGCAGTGCTAGAGTGTCCAAAGATACGCAGTATTTT.

The chain has TRBV12-3 or TRBV12-4 and TRBJ1-5; D uncertain. The CDR3 totals 15 residues. V shed 6 bases and J shed 4 bases, with 16 bases lying between them. The CDR3 is CASRAGDRENQPQHF. CDR3 in DNA: TGTGCCAGCAGGGCAGGAGACCGGGAGAATCAGCCCCAGCATTTT.

The chain combines TRBV4-3 with TRBJ2-7; TRBD2 aligns across 7 bases. Germline-derived CDR1 and CDR2 are LGHNA and YSLEER. With 6 bases clipped from V and 2 bases from J, the junction kept 7 bases outside the gene matches. CDR3 length: 14 residues. In DNA form, the CDR3 reads TGCGCCAGCAGTCCGAGACGGGGGGCCTACGAGCAGTACTTC. It encodes CASSPRRGAYEQYF.

The gene calls are TRBV7-3 and TRBJ2-1; D is ambiguous. From germline, CDR1 is SGHTA and CDR2 FQGTGA. Trimming pared 2 bases from V and 5 bases from J, leaving 13 bases between. The CDR3 contains 15 residues. The CDR3 spells CASSLWAGGDNEQFF. In nucleotides, the CDR3 is TGTGCCAGCAGCTTATGGGCTGGCGGAGACAATGAGCAGTTCTTC.

CDR3 in DNA: TGTGCCAGCAGCGCGGGGAGACCTACAGGGGCGCACTACGAGCAGTACTTC. This gives the protein CASSAGRPTGAHYEQYF. V and J are TRBV5-6 and TRBJ2-7; D possibly corresponds to TRBD1 (7 bases). The CDR3 runs 17 residues. The ends were cut back, 4 bases at V and 3 bases at J, with 23 bases in the middle. Per the germline V gene, CDR1 is SGHDT and CDR2 is YYEEEE. Variable domain in full (rest from reference TRBV5-6 and TRBJ2-7): DAGVTQSPTHLIKTRGQQVTLRCSPKSGHDTVSWYQQALGQGPQFIFQYYEEEERQRGNFPDRFSGHQFPNYSSELNVNALLLGDSALYLCASSAGRPTGAHYEQYFGPGTRLTVT.

This clonotype was counted between two and nine times. The chain recombines TRBV3-1 with TRBJ1-4; 12 bases are shared with TRBD1. The germline V gene has CDR1 LGHDT and CDR2 YNNKEL (reference sequence). The CDR3 extends over 18 amino acids. Trimming took 4 bases from V and 2 from J; bases not matched to a gene: 8. This chain's CDR3 is CASSLRRDRGHTNEKLFF. DNA of the CDR3: TGTGCCAGCAGCCTGAGGCGGGACAGGGGGCATACTAATGAAAAACTGTTTTTT.

As for this clonotype: Germline is not matched at one junction end, which may reflect a read error. This chain joins TRBV5-1 and TRBJ2-1; no clear D. CDR1 SGHRS and CDR2 YFSETQ come from the germline V gene. This CDR3 is built from 13 residues. CDR3 amino acids: CAGSYSEMGEQFF. The CDR3 nucleotides are TGCGCCGGCAGCTACTCCGAAATGGGTGAGCAGTTCTTC.

The J gene is TRBJ2-1, the V gene TRBV24-1; 9 nucleotides line up with TRBD2. The J segment lost 15 bases and the V segment lost 3 bases, leaving 5 bases of the junction unmatched. The CDR3 runs 12 residues. Germline CDR1 is KGHDR and CDR2 is SFDVKD. The DNA of the CDR3 is TGTGCCACCAGTGATACGCGGGGGGGTGGGTTCTTC. Its translation: CATSDTRGGGFF.

The rearrangement links TRBV6-1 to TRBJ2-5; D might be TRBD1 (5 bases). The V gene's germline CDR1 is MNHNS and CDR2 SASEGT. CDR3 size: 15 residues. The germline V and J ends were trimmed by 8 bases and 4 bases, with 20 bases remaining between them. DNA of the CDR3: TGTGCCAGCTCTCCCACCAGGGTCTCAGGAGAGACCCAGTACTTC. It yields the protein CASSPTRVSGETQYF.

This clonotype occurred a few times. CDR3 nucleotides: TGTGCCAGCAGTTACGGGACAGGGATTCAAGCTTTCTTT. Translation: CASSYGTGIQAFF. The rearrangement joins TRBV6-2 or TRBV6-3 to TRBJ1-1; 9 bases align to TRBD1. The germline gives CDR1 MNHEY, CDR2 SVGEGT. The junction had 4 bases not matched to a gene; V was cut back by 2 bases and J by 9 bases. The CDR3 has 13 residues.

The V gene is TRBV20-1, the J gene TRBJ1-1, with D hard to call. CDR3 size: 13 residues. V was trimmed by 3 bases and J by 4 bases, leaving 12 bases between them. In germline, CDR1 is DFQATT, CDR2 SNEGSKA (reference sequence). CDR3 residues: CSASHPSGTEAFF. As DNA, the CDR3 is TGCAGTGCTAGCCACCCCTCGGGCACTGAAGCTTTCTTT.

The chain has TRBV3-1 and TRBJ2-3; TRBD2 matches 7 bases. Germline values: CDR1 LGHDT, CDR2 YNNKEL (reference sequence). This CDR3 spans 20 amino acids. Unmatched junction bases numbered 15, after V lost 0 bases and J lost 0 bases. The CDR3 loop is CASSQDPLDGGEASTDTQYF. The CDR3 region has the DNA TGTGCCAGCAGCCAAGACCCCTTGGATGGGGGGGAAGCTAGCACAGATACGCAGTATTTT.

V is TRBV18 and J is TRBJ2-6, with D unresolved. Trimming removed 0 bases at V and 4 bases at J, with 7 bases between. The CDR3 has 15 residues. Germline V CDR1 and CDR2: KGHSH, LQKENI. The CDR3 reads CASSPPWSGANVLTF. CDR3 coding DNA: TGTGCCAGCTCACCACCGTGGTCCGGGGCCAACGTCCTGACTTTC.

This chain uses TRBV10-3 with TRBJ2-2; 11 bases map to TRBD2. CDR1 is ENHRY and CDR2 is SYGVKD in the germline V gene. This CDR3 contains 16 residues. V lost 6 bases to trimming and J lost 4 bases; unmatched junction nucleotides: 7. CDR3: CAISATSGSSTGELFF. The DNA for the CDR3 is TGTGCCATCAGCGCTACTAGCGGGAGTAGCACCGGGGAGCTGTTTTTT.

This clonotype appeared many times. Given a much more abundant clone one base away, this may be a read error. The J gene is TRBJ2-7, the V gene TRBV27, with a weak D call TRBD2 (6 bases). CDR1 and CDR2 (germline): MNHEY, SMNVEV (reference sequence). The CDR3 extends over 13 amino acids. The CDR3 region has the DNA TGTGCCAGCAGTGTATCGCAGGGAGGCGAGCAGTACTTC. It encodes CASSVSQGGEQYF.

This clonotype was observed a few times. The chain carries TRBV9 and TRBJ2-3; D is undetermined. In germline, CDR1 is SGDLS, CDR2 YYNGEE. The CDR3 spans 14 residues. V was shortened by 5 bases and J by 0 bases, with 10 bases between the two germline ends. As DNA, the CDR3 is TGTGCCAGCAGTCAGGAGCTTAGCACAGATACGCAGTATTTT. Protein product: CASSQELSTDTQYF.

The DNA for the CDR3 is TGCGCCAGCAGCCTATTAACACGCAGCGACGAGCAGTACTTC. Its protein is CASSLLTRSDEQYF. V and J are TRBV4-1 and TRBJ2-7, with D unresolved. The ends were cut back, 4 bases at V and 5 bases at J, with 15 bases in the middle. Germline CDR1 is MGHRA and CDR2 is YSYEKL. The CDR3 is 14 amino acids.

The chain combines TRBV4-1 with TRBJ2-3; TRBD2 agrees at 8 bases. J was trimmed by 7 bases and V by 0 bases; bases with no gene match: 9. The CDR3 length is 16 residues. From germline, CDR1 is MGHRA and CDR2 YSYEKL. This chain's CDR3 is CASSQDTSGRINTQYF. The CDR3 bases are TGCGCCAGCAGCCAAGATACTAGCGGTCGTATAAATACGCAGTATTTT.

J is TRBJ1-6 and V is TRBV7-2, with D perhaps matching TRBD1 (5 bases). The CDR3 has 15 amino acids. Trimming stripped 1 base from V and 7 bases from J, with 11 bases between. Germline V gives CDR1 SGHTA, CDR2 FQGNSA. CDR3 DNA: TGTGCCAGCAGCTTAGTTATTGGACAAAATTCACCCCTCCACTTT. Translation: CASSLVIGQNSPLHF.

About this clonotype: One junction end does not reproduce the germline sequence, and a read error may be involved. V and J are TRBV20-1 and TRBJ2-5; 7 bases match TRBD2. The assigned J gene may be wrong: the sequence end matches TRBJ2-7 better. The CDR3 is made up of 15 amino acids. Germline lookup yields CDR1 DFQATT and CDR2 SNEGSKA (reference sequence). The CDR3 here is CSARDPGEGRNEQYF. CDR3 coding DNA: TGCAGTGCGAGAGATCCGGGGGAGGGCCGTAACGAGCAGTACTTC.

This clonotype was detected once. The rearrangement uses TRBV10-1 and TRBJ2-1; 11 nucleotides match TRBD2. CDR1 is WNHNN and CDR2 is SYGVQD in the germline V gene (reference sequence). V trimming: 3 bases; J trimming: 5 bases; junction bases outside the gene matches: 9. CDR3 length equals 17 residues. Here the CDR3 DNA reads TGCGCCAGCAGTGAACTCCAGGGACTAGCGGCTAACAATGAGCAGTTCTTC. The encoded protein is CASSELQGLAANNEQFF.

The chain carries TRBV7-2 and TRBJ1-5; 7 nucleotides line up with TRBD1. Germline loops: CDR1 SGHTA, CDR2 FQGNSA. The CDR3 length is 13 residues. With V trimmed by 3 bases and J by 7 bases, 3 bases remained unmatched. CDR3 amino acids: CASSFEGQQPQHF. CDR3 sequence (DNA): TGTGCCAGCAGCTTTGAGGGACAGCAGCCCCAGCATTTT. Based on the CDR3 plus reference TRBV7-2 and TRBJ1-5, the full variable domain is GAGVSQSPSNKVTEKGKDVELRCDPISGHTALYWYRQSLGQGLEFLIYFQGNSAPDKSGLPSDRFSAERTGGSVSTLTIQRTQQEDSAVYLCASSFEGQQPQHFGDGTRLSIL.

This clonotype was seen only a few times. J is TRBJ2-3 and V is TRBV5-1, with D uncertain. This CDR3 has 14 amino acids. V lost 1 base, J lost 4 bases, and 10 bases lay in between. Germline lookup yields CDR1 SGHRS and CDR2 YFSETQ. The CDR3 loop is CASSLTHGSDTQYF. The CDR3 DNA sequence: TGCGCCAGCAGCTTGACTCATGGCTCAGATACGCAGTATTTT.

V gene TRBV5-6 combines with J gene TRBJ1-4; D not resolved. CDR1 and CDR2 from the germline V gene are SGHDT and YYEEEE. V was shortened by 4 bases and J by 4 bases, with 14 bases between the two germline ends. The CDR3 length is 15 residues. The CDR3 coding sequence is TGTGCCAGCAGCGGATATAAGGACGGTAATGAAAAACTGTTTTTT. Protein: CASSGYKDGNEKLFF.

The CDR3 DNA is TGTGCCACCAGCAGAGAACCTCTGGGACCCGGAGCTTTCTTT. This sequence encodes CATSREPLGPGAFF. The chain links TRBV15 to TRBJ1-1, with a possible D match to TRBD1 (5 bases). Germline V gives CDR1 LNHNV, CDR2 YYDKDF (reference sequence). The CDR3 is 14 amino acids. V was trimmed by 0 bases and J by 10 bases, leaving 15 bases between them.

This chain connects TRBV12-5 to TRBJ2-3; maybe TRBD2 (5 bases). Germline CDR1 and CDR2: LGHNT and FRNRAP. This CDR3 is 18 amino acids long. V dropped 0 bases and J dropped 0 bases, with 16 bases sitting between them. The CDR3 here is CASGLVPDGVLSTDTQYF. CDR3 in DNA: TGTGCTAGTGGTTTGGTACCTGACGGGGTCCTTAGCACAGATACGCAGTATTTT.

This clonotype was observed many times. The genes are TRBV9 and TRBJ2-5; TRBD1 is a possible D gene (5 bases). Trimming took 3 bases from V and 4 from J, leaving 7 bases between them. The CDR3 contains 12 residues. Germline lookup yields CDR1 SGDLS and CDR2 YYNGEE. The CDR3 here is CASSDQGETQYF. The CDR3, as DNA: TGTGCCAGCAGCGACCAGGGAGAGACCCAGTACTTC.